Reported below is one T cell receptor beta chain. What it binds is not known. The data stem from a study of Tregs in tolerant kidney transplant recipients. Study conclusions and caveats: Antigen-driven expansion was suggested because donor-specific Tregs expanded more than all Tregs in tolerant patients. This study did not directly address biological reproducibility. Nucleotide sequences could not be compared across some patients' samples due to primer changes.

The repertoire was sequenced with immunoSEQ multiplex PCR; TCRdb's copy has only in-frame clones and lacks some. Altogether 75,000 to 100,000 clones are present, more than 85% being singletons, with the ten largest covering roughly 1.7%. The nonmyeloablative bone marrow transplants came from related graft donors, with transient mixed chimerism. Unstimulated regulatory T cells (CD4+CD25+CD127-), CD4+CD25- non-regulatory cells, CD4 and CD8 cells were FACS-sorted from thawed PBMCs. This material consisted of CD4+ T cells from blood (PBMCs), taken 12 months after the transplant. The TCR sequence derives from a human patient who received a combined kidney and bone marrow transplant. Certain T cells may be donor cells from the graft.

The CDR3 loop is CASSLKGATYGYTF. In DNA, the CDR3 is TGTGCCAGCAGCTTGAAGGGGGCCACTTATGGCTACACCTTC. J is TRBJ1-2 and V is TRBV5-6; 7 nucleotides agree with TRBD1. V was pared by 1 base and J by 5 bases, with 5 bases of the junction left unmatched. The CDR3 is 14 residues long. CDR1 is SGHDT and CDR2 is YYEEEE in the germline V gene.